Below, 17 T cell receptor beta chains from the same sample are listed, as sequenced in a study of cytomegalovirus exposure and HLA in healthy donors. The study ran its PCR with 60 Vbeta and 13 Jbeta primers. TCRdb's copy holds only in-frame clones and misses some; the assay was immunoSEQ multiplex PCR. The sample records about 170,000 clones, around 78% being singletons. Specimen: PBMCs. The receptors derive from a woman aged 30 to 39 in good health and CMV-seropositive.

The V call is TRBV7-2, the J call TRBJ2-5; TRBD2 might be the D (6 bases). The CDR3 contains 14 residues. The germline V and J ends were trimmed by 5 bases and 2 bases, with 12 bases remaining between them. The germline gives CDR1 SGHTA, CDR2 FQGNSA. CDR3 in amino acids: CASSPGVGQETQYF. DNA for the CDR3: TGTGCCAGCAGCCCGGGGGTCGGACAAGAGACCCAGTACTTC.

The rearrangement uses TRBV7-2 and TRBJ2-7; D not resolved. The germline V gene has CDR1 SGHTA and CDR2 FQGNSA. There are 14 residues in the CDR3. V was pared by 9 bases and J by 3 bases, with 18 bases between. The CDR3 DNA reads as TGTGCCAGTTCGCCTTTACTAAGGAACTACGAGCAGTACTTC. Its protein product is CASSPLLRNYEQYF.

The rearrangement links TRBV11-3 to TRBJ2-1; TRBD2 agrees at 7 bases. V lost 5 bases, J lost 3 bases, and 4 bases stayed unmatched. The germline V gene encodes CDR1 SGHNT and CDR2 YENEEA. The CDR3 loop spans 14 amino acids. As DNA, the CDR3 is TGTGCCAGCAGCGCCAGCGGGATCTACAATGAGCAGTTCTTC. This encodes CASSASGIYNEQFF.

Concerning this clone: One end of the junction is discordant with germline, which a read error may explain. V and J are TRBV7-9 and TRBJ2-7, with TRBD1 matching over 9 bases. Germline CDR1 reads SEHNR; CDR2 reads FQNEAQ (reference sequence). The CDR3 covers 15 residues. CDR3 protein: CSSSLRGTGSSEQYF. DNA of the CDR3: TGTTCCAGCAGCTTGAGGGGGACAGGGTCATCGGAGCAGTACTTC.

The gene calls are TRBV27 and TRBJ2-5; 7 nucleotides align to TRBD1. Germline CDR1 reads MNHEY; CDR2 reads SMNVEV (reference sequence). The CDR3 totals 14 residues. V shed 4 bases and J 5 bases; nucleotides not matched to a gene: 7. The CDR3 region has the DNA TGTGCCAGCAGTTCGGCAGGGGGACCGGAGACCCAGTACTTC. Protein: CASSSAGGPETQYF.

J is TRBJ1-1 and V is TRBV2; 10 nucleotides match TRBD1. The V segment lost 8 bases and the J segment 1 base; nucleotides outside the gene matches: 7. The CDR3 runs to 15 residues. Germline CDR1 is SNHLY and CDR2 is FYNNEI. This CDR3 is CASGETGGRNTEAFF. The CDR3 nucleotides read TGTGCCAGCGGAGAGACAGGGGGCCGGAACACTGAAGCTTTCTTT.

The gene calls are TRBV5-4 and TRBJ2-7; D unclear. Trimming shortened V by 2 bases and J by 2 bases, and 5 bases separated the two germline ends. CDR3 length equals 12 residues. CDR1 and CDR2 from the germline V gene are SGHNT and YYREEE (reference sequence). The CDR3 region is CASSFNTYEQYF. The CDR3 nucleotides are TGTGCCAGCAGCTTCAACACCTACGAGCAGTACTTC.

CDR3 sequence (DNA): TGTGCCAGCTCCCCTGGACAGGGTAACGTCTACAATGAGCAGTTCTTC. Protein product: CASSPGQGNVYNEQFF. The chain has TRBV18 and TRBJ2-1, with TRBD1 matching over 8 bases. The germline gives CDR1 KGHSH, CDR2 LQKENI. The CDR3 is 16 amino acids. The V and J ends lost 6 bases and 3 bases, in that order; junction bases with no gene match: 10.

The CDR3 region is CASSPLSGEEQFF. The CDR3 DNA is TGTGCCAGCAGCCCTTTGTCGGGAGAAGAGCAGTTCTTC. The chain links TRBV7-9 to TRBJ2-1; D is possibly TRBD2 (6 bases). In germline, CDR1 is SEHNR, CDR2 FQNEAQ (reference sequence). V gave up 5 bases and J gave up 10 bases, with 15 bases separating them. This CDR3 contains 13 residues.

DNA of the CDR3: TGCGCCAGCAGCAAGGGACTAGCGGGGGCCGAGGAGACCCAGTACTTC. Translated: CASSKGLAGAEETQYF. The chain links TRBV5-1 to TRBJ2-5, with 14 bases matching TRBD2. This CDR3 spans 16 amino acids. Germline V gene sequence: CDR1 SGHRS, CDR2 YFSETQ. With V trimmed by 4 bases and J by 5 bases, 7 bases remained unmatched.

This sequence joins TRBV25-1 and TRBJ2-2; the D gene is possibly TRBD1 (5 bases). CDR1 and CDR2 (germline): MGHDK, SYGVNS. This CDR3 region has 15 residues. Trimming pared 5 bases from V and 6 bases from J, leaving 16 bases between. The CDR3, as DNA: TGTGCCAGCAGTCCTGGGGCAGTGCGAGCCGGGGAGCTGTTTTTT. Residues: CASSPGAVRAGELFF.

This clone came up once. The rearrangement uses TRBV19 and TRBJ1-2; D remains unclear. The CDR3 consists of 14 residues. V gave up 6 bases and J gave up 2 bases, with 13 bases separating them. Germline CDR1 reads LNHDA; CDR2 reads SQIVND (reference sequence). In nucleotides, the CDR3 is TGTGCCAGTAGCTACGACTTCTTAAACTATGGCTACACCTTC. Its protein product is CASSYDFLNYGYTF.

This chain uses TRBV28 with TRBJ2-2; 11 bases match TRBD1. The CDR3 spans 15 residues. Germline trimming cut 3 bases from V and 7 bases from J; bases unmatched to any gene: 4. The germline V gene has CDR1 MDHEN and CDR2 SYDVKM. CDR3 nucleotides: TGTGCCAGCAGTTTGTGGGACAGGGGGGACGGGGAGCTGTTTTTT. The encoded protein is CASSLWDRGDGELFF.

The chain combines TRBV19 with TRBJ2-1, with 7 bases aligning to TRBD2. The CDR3 contains 13 residues. Trimming removed 7 bases from V and 3 bases from J; junction bases left unmatched: 3. CDR1 LNHDA and CDR2 SQIVND come from the germline V gene (reference sequence). CDR3 DNA: TGTGCCAGTAATTTAGCGGGCTACAATGAGCAGTTCTTC. Its protein product is CASNLAGYNEQFF.

The chain carries TRBV19 and TRBJ1-1; perhaps TRBD1 as D (6 bases). Germline CDR1 and CDR2: LNHDA and SQIVND (reference sequence). CDR3 length equals 13 residues. The germline V and J ends were trimmed by 1 base and 6 bases, with 9 bases remaining between them. The CDR3 protein is CASSIAPGAEAFF. The CDR3 DNA sequence: TGTGCCAGTAGTATAGCACCAGGGGCTGAAGCTTTCTTT.

The chain recombines TRBV9 with TRBJ2-1; TRBD1 matches 7 bases. CDR3 size: 15 residues. The ends lost 0 bases at V and 4 bases at J; junction bases unmatched: 4. Germline V gene data show CDR1 as SGDLS and CDR2 as YYNGEE. The CDR3 loop is CASSVGTGSYNEQFF. The CDR3 DNA reads TGTGCCAGCAGCGTAGGGACAGGCTCATACAATGAGCAGTTCTTC.

The chain has TRBV5-4 and TRBJ1-3; TRBD1 might be the D (6 bases). Germline V CDR1 and CDR2: SGHNT, YYREEE (reference sequence). V was clipped by 0 bases and J by 4 bases, with 11 bases between them. The length of the CDR3 is 15 residues. The CDR3 nucleotides read TGTGCCAGCAGCTTGGAGGTCGGACAGGGAAACACCATATATTTT. Its protein product is CASSLEVGQGNTIYF.